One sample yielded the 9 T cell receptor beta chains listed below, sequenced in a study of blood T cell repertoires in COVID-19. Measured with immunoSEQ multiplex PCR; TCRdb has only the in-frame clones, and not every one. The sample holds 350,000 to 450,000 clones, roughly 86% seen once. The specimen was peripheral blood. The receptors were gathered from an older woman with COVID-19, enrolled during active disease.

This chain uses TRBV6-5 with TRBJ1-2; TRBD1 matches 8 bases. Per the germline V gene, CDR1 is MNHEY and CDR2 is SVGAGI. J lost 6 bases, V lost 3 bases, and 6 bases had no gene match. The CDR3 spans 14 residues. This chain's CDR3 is CASSYVTGADGYTF. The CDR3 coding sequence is TGTGCCAGCAGTTATGTGACAGGGGCAGATGGCTACACCTTC.

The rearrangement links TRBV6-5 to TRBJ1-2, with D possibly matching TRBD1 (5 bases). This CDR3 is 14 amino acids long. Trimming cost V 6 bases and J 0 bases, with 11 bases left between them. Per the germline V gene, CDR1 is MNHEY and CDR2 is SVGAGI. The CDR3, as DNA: TGTGCCAGCAGGGCAGGGCGTCCTAACTATGGCTACACCTTC. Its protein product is CASRAGRPNYGYTF.

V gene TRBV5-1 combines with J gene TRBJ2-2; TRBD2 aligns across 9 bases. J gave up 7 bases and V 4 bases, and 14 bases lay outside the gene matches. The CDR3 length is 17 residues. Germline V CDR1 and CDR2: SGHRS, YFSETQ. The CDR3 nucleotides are TGCGCCAGCAGCCCTACCGGGACTAGCCGTCCAGTCGGGGAGCTGTTTTTT. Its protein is CASSPTGTSRPVGELFF. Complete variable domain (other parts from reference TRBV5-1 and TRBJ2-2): KAGVTQTPRYLIKTRGQQVTLSCSPISGHRSVSWYQQTPGQGLQFLFEYFSETQRNKGNFPGRFSGRQFSNSRSEMNVSTLELGDSALYLCASSPTGTSRPVGELFFGEGSRLTVL.

The CDR3 DNA sequence: TGCGCCAGCAGCCCCGGGACAGGAGCCTACTATGGCTACACCTTC. This codes for CASSPGTGAYYGYTF. The rearrangement joins TRBV5-1 to TRBJ1-2; 8 bases are shared with TRBD1. The germline V gene encodes CDR1 SGHRS and CDR2 YFSETQ. The CDR3 sequence is 15 residues long. V shed 4 bases and J 3 bases; nucleotides not matched to a gene: 8.

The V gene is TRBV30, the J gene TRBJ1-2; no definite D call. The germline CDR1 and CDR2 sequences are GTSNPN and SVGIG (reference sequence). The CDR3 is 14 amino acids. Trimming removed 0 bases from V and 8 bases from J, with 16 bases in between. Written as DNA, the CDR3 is TGTGCCTGGAGTGTTGGCAGCGACGTCCGAGGCTACACCTTC. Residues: CAWSVGSDVRGYTF.

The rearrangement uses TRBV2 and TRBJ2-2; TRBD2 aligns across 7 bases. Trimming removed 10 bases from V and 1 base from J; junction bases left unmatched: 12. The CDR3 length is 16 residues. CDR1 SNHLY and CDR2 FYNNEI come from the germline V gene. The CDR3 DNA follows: TGTGCCACCCTAGGGGCCATAGCGGGGAACACCGGGGAGCTGTTTTTT. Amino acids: CATLGAIAGNTGELFF.

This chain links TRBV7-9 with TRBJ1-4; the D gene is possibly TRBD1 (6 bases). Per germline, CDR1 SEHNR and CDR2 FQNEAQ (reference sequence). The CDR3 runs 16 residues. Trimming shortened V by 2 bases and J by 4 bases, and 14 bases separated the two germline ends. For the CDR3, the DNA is TGTGCCAGCAGCTTACTCACGACAGGACATAATGAAAAACTGTTTTTT. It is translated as CASSLLTTGHNEKLFF.

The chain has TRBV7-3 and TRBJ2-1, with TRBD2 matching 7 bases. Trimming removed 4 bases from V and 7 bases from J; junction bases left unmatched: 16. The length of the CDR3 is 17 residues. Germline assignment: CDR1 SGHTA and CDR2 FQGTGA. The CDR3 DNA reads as TGTGCCAGCAGCTCGACCTCGGGGGGAGTGTATAGGAATGAGCAGTTCTTC. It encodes CASSSTSGGVYRNEQFF.

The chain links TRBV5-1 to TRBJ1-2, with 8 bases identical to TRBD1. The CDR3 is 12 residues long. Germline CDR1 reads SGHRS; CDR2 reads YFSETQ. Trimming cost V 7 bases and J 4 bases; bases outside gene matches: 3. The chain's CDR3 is CASQGAGYGYTF. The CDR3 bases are TGCGCCAGCCAGGGGGCCGGCTATGGCTACACCTTC.